The 2 T cell receptor beta chains listed next were all sequenced from one sample in a study of blood T cell repertoires in COVID-19. Generated by immunoSEQ multiplex PCR, the TCRdb table keeps only in-frame clones and is missing some. The table shows roughly 120,000 clones, with about three quarters occurring only once. The sample taken for sequencing was peripheral blood. The receptors were sampled from a human donor with acute or convalescent COVID-19. The donor label of this sample is uncertain.

The genes are TRBV4-1 and TRBJ2-1; TRBD2 matches at 14 bases. This CDR3 has 19 amino acids. Trimming cost V 1 base and J 4 bases; bases outside gene matches: 9. The germline V gene encodes CDR1 MGHRA and CDR2 YSYEKL. DNA for the CDR3: TGCGCCAGCAGCCAAGGACTAGCGGGGGGGCAAAGGGTTTACAATGAGCAGTTCTTC. Its protein is CASSQGLAGGQRVYNEQFF.

The genes are TRBV2 and TRBJ2-2; D gene uncertain. V was trimmed by 7 bases and J by 2 bases, leaving 5 bases between them. The CDR3 is 12 amino acids. CDR1 SNHLY and CDR2 FYNNEI come from the germline V gene. The CDR3 DNA reads as TGTGCCAGCAACAAAAACACCGGGGAGCTGTTTTTT. Translating it yields CASNKNTGELFF.